This T cell receptor beta chain is from a study of T cells after yellow fever vaccination. This clonotype was seen only a few times. Conversion of TCR transcripts into cDNA relied on 5'RACE template switching, which added a universal primer site and UMIs. TCRdb re-called the 5' RACE reads through MiXCR, storing one row per CDR3 protein. The sample lists more than 300,000 distinct CDR3 sequences, over 8.5% occurring once. CDR1 and CDR2 from the germline V gene are SNHLY and FYNNEI. J lost 8 bases, V lost 5 bases, and 8 bases had no gene match. CDR3 length: 14 residues. The TCR originated in a man between 18 and 29 years old who received the YFV17D yellow fever vaccine. This sample comprised CD4+ T cells sorted from PBMCs, obtained 45 days after the yellow fever booster vaccination. V is TRBV2 and J is TRBJ1-2, with TRBD1 identical over 10 bases. The CDR3 region is CASSPDRGNDGYTF. In nucleotides, the CDR3 is TGTGCCAGCAGTCCGGACAGGGGGAATGACGGCTACACCTTC.